This T cell receptor beta chain was recovered during a study of cytomegalovirus exposure and HLA in healthy donors. CDR3 size: 14 residues. V was shortened by 1 base and J by 4 bases, with 10 bases between the two germline ends. The germline gives CDR1 SNHLY, CDR2 FYNNEI. The PCR had 60 Vbeta and 13 Jbeta primers. Generated by immunoSEQ multiplex PCR, the TCRdb table keeps only in-frame clones and is missing some. This table has 100,000 to 150,000 clones, roughly 80% appearing once. The TCR originated in a middle-aged woman in good health and CMV-seronegative. The gene calls are TRBV2 and TRBJ1-1; D uncertain. The specimen was PBMCs. CDR3 in DNA: TGTGCCAGCAGTGAAGACGGGGTGGGCACTGAAGCTTTCTTT. It yields the protein CASSEDGVGTEAFF.